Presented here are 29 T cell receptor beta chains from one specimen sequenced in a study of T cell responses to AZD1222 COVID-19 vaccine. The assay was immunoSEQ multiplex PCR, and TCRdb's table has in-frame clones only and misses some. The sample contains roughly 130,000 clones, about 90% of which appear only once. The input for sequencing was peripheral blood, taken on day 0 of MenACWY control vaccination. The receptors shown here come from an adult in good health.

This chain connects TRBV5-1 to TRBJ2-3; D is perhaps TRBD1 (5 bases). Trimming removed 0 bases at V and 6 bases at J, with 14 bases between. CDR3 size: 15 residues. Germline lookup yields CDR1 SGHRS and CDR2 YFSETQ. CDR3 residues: CASSLGGPPWDTQYF. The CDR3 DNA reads TGCGCCAGCAGCTTGGGGGGCCCCCCGTGGGATACGCAGTATTTT.

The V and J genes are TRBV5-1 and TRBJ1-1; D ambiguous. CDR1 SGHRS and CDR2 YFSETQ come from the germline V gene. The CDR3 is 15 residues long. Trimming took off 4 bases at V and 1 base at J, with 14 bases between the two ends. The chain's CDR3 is CASSLGAGWNTEAFF. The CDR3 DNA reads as TGCGCCAGCAGCCTGGGCGCGGGATGGAACACTGAAGCTTTCTTT.

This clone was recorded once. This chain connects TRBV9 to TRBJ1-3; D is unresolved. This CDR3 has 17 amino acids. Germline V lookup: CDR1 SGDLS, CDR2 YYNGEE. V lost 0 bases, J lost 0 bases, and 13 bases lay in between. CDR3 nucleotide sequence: TGTGCCAGCAGCGTAGACGAATCGACAAGCTCTGGAAACACCATATATTTT. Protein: CASSVDESTSSGNTIYF.

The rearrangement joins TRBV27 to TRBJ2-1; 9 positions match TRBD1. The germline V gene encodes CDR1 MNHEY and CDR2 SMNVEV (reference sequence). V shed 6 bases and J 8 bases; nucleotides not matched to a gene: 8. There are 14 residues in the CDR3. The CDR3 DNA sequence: TGTGCCAGCAGACGAGGGACAGGGCGCTATGAGCAGTTCTTC. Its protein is CASRRGTGRYEQFF.

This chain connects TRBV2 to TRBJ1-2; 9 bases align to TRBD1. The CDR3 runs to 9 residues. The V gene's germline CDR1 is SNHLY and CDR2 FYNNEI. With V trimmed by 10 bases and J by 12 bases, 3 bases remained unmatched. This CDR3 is CATGDRDTF. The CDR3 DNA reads TGTGCCACTGGGGACAGGGACACCTTC.

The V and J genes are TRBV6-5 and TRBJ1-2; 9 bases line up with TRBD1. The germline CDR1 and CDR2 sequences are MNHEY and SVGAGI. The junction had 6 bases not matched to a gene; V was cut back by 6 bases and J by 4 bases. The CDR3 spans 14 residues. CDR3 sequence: CASRPTGGGYGYTF. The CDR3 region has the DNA TGTGCCAGCAGACCTACAGGGGGCGGCTATGGCTACACCTTC.

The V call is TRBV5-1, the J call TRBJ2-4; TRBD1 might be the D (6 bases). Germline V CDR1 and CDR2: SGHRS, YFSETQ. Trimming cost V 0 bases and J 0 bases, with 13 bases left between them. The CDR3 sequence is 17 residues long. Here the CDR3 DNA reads TGCGCCAGCAGCTTGGACGGACAGCTACTAGCCAAAAACATTCAGTACTTC. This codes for CASSLDGQLLAKNIQYF.

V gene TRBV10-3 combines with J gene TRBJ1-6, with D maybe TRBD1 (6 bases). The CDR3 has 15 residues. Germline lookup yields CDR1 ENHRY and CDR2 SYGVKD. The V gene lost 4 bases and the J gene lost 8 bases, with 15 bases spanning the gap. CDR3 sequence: CAISAGDNRHSPLHF. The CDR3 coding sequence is TGTGCCATCAGTGCCGGGGACAACAGGCATTCACCCCTCCACTTT.

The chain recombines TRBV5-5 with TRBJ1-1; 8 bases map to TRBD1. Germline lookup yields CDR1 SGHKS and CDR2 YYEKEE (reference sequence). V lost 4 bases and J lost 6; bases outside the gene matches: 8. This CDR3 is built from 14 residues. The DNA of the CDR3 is TGTGCCAGCAGCGGGGACAGGTTATTCTCTGAAGCTTTCTTT. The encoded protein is CASSGDRLFSEAFF.

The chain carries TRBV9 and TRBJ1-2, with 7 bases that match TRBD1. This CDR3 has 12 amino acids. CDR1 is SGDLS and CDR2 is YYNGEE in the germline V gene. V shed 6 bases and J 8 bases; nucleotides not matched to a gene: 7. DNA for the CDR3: TGTGCCAGCACACGGACAGGTGACGGCTACACCTTC. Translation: CASTRTGDGYTF.

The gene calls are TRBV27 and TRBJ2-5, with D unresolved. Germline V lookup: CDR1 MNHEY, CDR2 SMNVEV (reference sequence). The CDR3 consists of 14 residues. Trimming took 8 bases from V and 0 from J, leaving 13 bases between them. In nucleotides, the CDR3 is TGTGCCAGCCACAAAGCTGGCGACCAAGAGACCCAGTACTTC. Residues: CASHKAGDQETQYF.

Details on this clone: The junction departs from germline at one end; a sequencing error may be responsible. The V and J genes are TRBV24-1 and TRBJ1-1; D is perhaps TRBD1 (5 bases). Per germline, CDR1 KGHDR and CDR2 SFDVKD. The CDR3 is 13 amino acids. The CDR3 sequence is CASRAGRNTEAFF. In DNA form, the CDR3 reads TGTGCCTCCAGGGCAGGAAGGAACACTGAAGCTTTCTTT.

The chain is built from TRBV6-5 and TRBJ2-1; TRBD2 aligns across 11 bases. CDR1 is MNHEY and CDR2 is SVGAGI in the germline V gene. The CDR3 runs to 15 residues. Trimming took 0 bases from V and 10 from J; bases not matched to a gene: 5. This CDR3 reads CASSYSLVAGGEQFF. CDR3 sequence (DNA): TGTGCCAGCAGTTACTCTCTCGTAGCGGGAGGGGAGCAGTTCTTC.

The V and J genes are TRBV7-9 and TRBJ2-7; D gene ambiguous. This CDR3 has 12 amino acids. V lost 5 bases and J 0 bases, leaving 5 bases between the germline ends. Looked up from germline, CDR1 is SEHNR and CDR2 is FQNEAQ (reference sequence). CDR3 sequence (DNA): TGTGCCAGCAGCCCCACCTCCTACGAGCAGTACTTC. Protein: CASSPTSYEQYF.

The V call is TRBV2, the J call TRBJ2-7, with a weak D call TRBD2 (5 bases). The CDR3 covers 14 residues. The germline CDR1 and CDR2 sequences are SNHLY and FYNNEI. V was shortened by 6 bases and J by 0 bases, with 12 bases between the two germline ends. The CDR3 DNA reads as TGTGCCAGCAGGGCCGGACTGAGCTCCTACGAGCAGTACTTC. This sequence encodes CASRAGLSSYEQYF.

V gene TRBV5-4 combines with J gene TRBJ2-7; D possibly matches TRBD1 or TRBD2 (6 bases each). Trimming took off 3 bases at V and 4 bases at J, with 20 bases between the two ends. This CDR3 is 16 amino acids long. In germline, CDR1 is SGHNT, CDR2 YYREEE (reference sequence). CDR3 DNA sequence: TGTGCCAGCAGCTACGACCGGGGGCCTGTCCTATACGAGCAGTACTTC. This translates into CASSYDRGPVLYEQYF. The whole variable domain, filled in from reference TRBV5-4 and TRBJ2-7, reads ETGVTQSPTHLIKTRGQQVTLRCSSQSGHNTVSWYQQALGQGPQFIFQYYREEENGRGNFPPRFSGLQFPNYSSELNVNALELDDSALYLCASSYDRGPVLYEQYFGPGTRLTVT.

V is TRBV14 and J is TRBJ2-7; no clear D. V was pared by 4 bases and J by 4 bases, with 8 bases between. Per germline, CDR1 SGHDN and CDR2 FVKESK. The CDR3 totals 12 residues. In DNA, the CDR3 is TGTGCCAGCAGCCTCCTTAGGTACGAGCAGTACTTC. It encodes CASSLLRYEQYF.

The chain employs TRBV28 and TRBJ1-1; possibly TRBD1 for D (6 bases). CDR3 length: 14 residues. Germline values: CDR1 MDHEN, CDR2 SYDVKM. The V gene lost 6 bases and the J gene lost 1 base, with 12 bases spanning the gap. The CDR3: CASRPLDRNTEAFF. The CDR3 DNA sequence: TGTGCCAGCAGACCCCTGGACAGGAACACTGAAGCTTTCTTT.

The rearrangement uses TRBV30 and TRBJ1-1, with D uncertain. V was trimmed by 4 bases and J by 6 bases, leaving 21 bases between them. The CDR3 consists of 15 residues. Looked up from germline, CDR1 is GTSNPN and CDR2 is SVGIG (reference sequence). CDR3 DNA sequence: TGTGCCTGGAACCTAGGTCACTCAAGAAGGCCTGAAGCTTTCTTT. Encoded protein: CAWNLGHSRRPEAFF.

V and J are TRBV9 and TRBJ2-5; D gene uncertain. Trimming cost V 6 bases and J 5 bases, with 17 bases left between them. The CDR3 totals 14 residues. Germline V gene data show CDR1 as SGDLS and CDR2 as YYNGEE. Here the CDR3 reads CASNPGPLGETQYF. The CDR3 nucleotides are TGTGCCAGCAACCCGGGTCCCTTAGGGGAGACCCAGTACTTC.

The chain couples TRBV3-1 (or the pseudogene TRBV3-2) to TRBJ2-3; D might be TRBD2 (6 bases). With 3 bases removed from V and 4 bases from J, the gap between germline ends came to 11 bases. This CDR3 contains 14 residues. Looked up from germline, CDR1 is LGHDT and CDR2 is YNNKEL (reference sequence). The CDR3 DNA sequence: TGTGCCAGCAGCCAGGCACTAGCATCAGATACGCAGTATTTT. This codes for CASSQALASDTQYF.

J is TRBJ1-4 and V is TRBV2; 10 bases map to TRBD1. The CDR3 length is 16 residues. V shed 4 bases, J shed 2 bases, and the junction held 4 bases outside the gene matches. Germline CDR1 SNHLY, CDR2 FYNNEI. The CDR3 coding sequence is TGTGCCAGCAGTGCCGGGACAGGGGTGACTAATGAAAAACTGTTTTTT. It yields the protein CASSAGTGVTNEKLFF.

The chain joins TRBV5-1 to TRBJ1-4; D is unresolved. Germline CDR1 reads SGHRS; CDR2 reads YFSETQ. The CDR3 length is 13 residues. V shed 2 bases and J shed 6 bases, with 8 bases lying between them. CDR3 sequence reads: CASSFQFYEKLFF. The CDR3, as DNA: TGCGCCAGCAGCTTCCAATTCTATGAAAAACTGTTTTTT.

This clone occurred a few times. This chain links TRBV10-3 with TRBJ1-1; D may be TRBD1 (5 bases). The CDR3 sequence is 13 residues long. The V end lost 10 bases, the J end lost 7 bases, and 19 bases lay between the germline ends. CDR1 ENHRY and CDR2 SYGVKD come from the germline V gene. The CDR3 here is CATGRTGDDEAFF. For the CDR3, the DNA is TGTGCCACAGGGAGAACAGGAGATGATGAAGCTTTCTTT.

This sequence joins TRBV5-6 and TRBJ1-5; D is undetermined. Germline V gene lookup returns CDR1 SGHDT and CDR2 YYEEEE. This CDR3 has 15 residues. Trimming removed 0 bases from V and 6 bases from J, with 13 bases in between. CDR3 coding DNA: TGTGCCAGCAGCTTGGGTTCCTTACCCAGTCAGCCCCAGCATTTT. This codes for CASSLGSLPSQPQHF.

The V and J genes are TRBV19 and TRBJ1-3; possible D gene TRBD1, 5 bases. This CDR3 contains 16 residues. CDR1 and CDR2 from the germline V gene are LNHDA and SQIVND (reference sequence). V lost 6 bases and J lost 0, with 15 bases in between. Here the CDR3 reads CASRARAPSSGNTIYF. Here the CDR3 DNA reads TGTGCCAGTAGGGCCAGGGCTCCTTCCTCTGGAAACACCATATATTTT.

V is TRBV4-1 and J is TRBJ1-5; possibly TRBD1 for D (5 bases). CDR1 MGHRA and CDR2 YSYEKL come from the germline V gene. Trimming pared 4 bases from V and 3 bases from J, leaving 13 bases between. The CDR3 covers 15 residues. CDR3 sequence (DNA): TGCGCCAGCAGCCTTGCGCGGGGGATCAATCAGCCCCAGCATTTT. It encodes CASSLARGINQPQHF.

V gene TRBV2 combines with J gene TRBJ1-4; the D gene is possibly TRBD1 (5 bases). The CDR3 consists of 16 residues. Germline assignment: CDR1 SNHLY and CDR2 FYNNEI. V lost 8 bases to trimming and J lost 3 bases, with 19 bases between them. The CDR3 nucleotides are TGTGCCAGCGAGGCAGGGACCCTCGTAGCTAATGAAAAACTGTTTTTT. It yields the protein CASEAGTLVANEKLFF.

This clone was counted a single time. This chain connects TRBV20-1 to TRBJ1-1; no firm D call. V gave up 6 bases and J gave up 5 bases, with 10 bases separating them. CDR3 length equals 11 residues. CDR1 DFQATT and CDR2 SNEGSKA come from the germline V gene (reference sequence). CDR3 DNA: TGCAGTGCGAGACTTATTACTGAAGCTTTCTTT. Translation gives CSARLITEAFF.